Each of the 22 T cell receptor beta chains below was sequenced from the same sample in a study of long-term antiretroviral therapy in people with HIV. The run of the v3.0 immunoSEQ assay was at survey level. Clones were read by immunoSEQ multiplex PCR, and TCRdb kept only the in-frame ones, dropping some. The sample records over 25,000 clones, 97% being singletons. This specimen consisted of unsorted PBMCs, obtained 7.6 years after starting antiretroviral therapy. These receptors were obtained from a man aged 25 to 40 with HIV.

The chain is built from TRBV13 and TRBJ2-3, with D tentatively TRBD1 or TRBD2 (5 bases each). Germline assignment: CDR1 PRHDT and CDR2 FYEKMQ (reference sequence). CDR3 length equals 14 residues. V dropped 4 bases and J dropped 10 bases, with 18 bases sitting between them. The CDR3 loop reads CASSSGAPNAAQYF. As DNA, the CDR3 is TGTGCCAGCAGCTCCGGGGCTCCGAACGCGGCGCAGTATTTT.

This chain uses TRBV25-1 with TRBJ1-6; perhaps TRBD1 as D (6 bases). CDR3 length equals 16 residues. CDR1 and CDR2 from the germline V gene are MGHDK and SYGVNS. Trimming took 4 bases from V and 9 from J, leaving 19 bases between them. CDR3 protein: CASSVSGRGGSSPLHF. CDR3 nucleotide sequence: TGTGCCAGCAGTGTATCGGGCAGGGGAGGGAGTTCACCCCTCCACTTT.

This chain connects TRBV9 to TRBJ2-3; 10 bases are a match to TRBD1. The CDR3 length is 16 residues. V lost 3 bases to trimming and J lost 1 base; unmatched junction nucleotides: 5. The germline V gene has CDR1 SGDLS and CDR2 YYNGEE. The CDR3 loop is CASSGTGGVGTDTQYF. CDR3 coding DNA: TGTGCCAGCAGCGGGACAGGGGGGGTCGGCACAGATACGCAGTATTTT.

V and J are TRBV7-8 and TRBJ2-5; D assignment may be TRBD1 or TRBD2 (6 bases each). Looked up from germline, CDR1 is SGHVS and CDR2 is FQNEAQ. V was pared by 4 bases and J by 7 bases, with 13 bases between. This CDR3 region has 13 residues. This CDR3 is CASSSLGGGTQYF. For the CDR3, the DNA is TGTGCCAGCAGCTCCCTGGGGGGCGGGACCCAGTACTTC.

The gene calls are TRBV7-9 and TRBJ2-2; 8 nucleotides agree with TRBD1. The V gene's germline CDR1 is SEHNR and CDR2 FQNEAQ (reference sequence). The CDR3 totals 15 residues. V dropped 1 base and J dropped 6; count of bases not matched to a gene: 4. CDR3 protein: CASSLDLQGAGELFF. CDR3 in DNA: TGTGCCAGCAGCTTAGATCTACAGGGGGCCGGGGAGCTGTTTTTT.

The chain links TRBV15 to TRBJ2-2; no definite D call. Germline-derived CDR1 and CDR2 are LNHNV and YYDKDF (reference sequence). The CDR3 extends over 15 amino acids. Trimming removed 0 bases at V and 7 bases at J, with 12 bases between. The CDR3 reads CATSRDTRTGGELFF. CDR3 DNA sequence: TGTGCCACCAGCAGAGATACCCGGACGGGCGGGGAGCTGTTTTTT.

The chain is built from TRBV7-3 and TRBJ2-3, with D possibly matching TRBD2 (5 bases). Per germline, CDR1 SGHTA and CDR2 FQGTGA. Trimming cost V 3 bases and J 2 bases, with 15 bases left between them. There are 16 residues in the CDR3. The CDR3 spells CASSLEEAPLTDTQYF. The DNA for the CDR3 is TGTGCCAGCAGCTTGGAGGAGGCCCCCCTCACAGATACGCAGTATTTT.

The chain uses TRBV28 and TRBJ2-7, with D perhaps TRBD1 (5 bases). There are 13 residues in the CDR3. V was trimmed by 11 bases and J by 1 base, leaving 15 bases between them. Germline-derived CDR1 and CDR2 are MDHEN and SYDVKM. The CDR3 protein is CAHAGQGSYEQYF. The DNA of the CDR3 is TGTGCCCACGCTGGGCAGGGATCCTACGAGCAGTACTTC.

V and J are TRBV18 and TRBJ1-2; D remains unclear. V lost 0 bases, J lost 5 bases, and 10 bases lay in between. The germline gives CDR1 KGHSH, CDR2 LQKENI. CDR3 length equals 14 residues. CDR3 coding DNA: TGTGCCAGCTCACCACCCCAGGCTGGATATGGCTACACCTTC. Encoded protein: CASSPPQAGYGYTF.

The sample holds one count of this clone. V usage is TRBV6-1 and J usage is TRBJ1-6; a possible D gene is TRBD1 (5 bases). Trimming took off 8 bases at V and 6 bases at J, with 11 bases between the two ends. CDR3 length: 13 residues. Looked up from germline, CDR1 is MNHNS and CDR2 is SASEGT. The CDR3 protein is CASCEGSNSPLHF. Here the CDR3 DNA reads TGTGCCAGCTGCGAGGGGAGTAATTCACCCCTCCACTTT.

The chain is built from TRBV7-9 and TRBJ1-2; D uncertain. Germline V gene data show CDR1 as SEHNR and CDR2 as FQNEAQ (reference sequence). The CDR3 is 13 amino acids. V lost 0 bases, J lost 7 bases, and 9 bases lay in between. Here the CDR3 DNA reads TGTGCCAGCAGCTTAGCGGAGATGGTTGGCTACACCTTC. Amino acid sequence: CASSLAEMVGYTF.

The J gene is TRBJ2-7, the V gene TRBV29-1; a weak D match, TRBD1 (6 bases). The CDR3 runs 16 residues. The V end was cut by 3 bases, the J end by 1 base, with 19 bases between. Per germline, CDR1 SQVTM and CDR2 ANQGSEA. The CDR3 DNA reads TGCAGCGTTGACTTGGCAGGGGTAGCCCTTTCCTACGAGCAGTACTTC. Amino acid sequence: CSVDLAGVALSYEQYF.

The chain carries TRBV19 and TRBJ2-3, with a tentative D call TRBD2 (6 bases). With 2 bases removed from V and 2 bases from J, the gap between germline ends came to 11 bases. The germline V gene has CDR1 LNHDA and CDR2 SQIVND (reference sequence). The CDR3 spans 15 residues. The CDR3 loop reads CASSITGDSTDTQYF. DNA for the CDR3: TGTGCCAGTAGTATAACGGGGGACTCCACAGATACGCAGTATTTT.

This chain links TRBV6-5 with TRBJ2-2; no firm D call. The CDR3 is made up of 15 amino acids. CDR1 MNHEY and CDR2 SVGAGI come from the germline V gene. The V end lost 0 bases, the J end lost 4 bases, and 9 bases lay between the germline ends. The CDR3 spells CASSYSNRITGELFF. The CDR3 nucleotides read TGTGCCAGCAGTTACTCGAACAGAATCACCGGGGAGCTGTTTTTT.

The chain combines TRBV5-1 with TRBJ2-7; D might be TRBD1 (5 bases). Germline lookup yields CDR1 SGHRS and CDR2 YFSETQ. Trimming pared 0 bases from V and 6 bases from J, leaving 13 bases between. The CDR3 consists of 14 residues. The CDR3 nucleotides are TGCGCCAGCAGCTTGGCAGGGCCCCTAGGCGAGCAGTACTTC. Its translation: CASSLAGPLGEQYF.

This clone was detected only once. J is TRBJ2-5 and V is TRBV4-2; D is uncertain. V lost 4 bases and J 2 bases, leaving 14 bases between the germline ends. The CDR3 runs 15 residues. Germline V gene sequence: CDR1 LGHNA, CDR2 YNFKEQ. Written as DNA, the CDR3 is TGTGCCAGCAGCCTAATAGACGGTAATCAAGAGACCCAGTACTTC. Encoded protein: CASSLIDGNQETQYF.

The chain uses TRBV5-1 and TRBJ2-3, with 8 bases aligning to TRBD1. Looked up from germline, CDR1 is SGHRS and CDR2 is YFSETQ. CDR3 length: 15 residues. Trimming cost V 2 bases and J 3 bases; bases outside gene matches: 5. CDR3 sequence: CASSFQGAGTDTQYF. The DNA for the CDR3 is TGCGCCAGCAGCTTTCAGGGGGCGGGGACAGATACGCAGTATTTT.

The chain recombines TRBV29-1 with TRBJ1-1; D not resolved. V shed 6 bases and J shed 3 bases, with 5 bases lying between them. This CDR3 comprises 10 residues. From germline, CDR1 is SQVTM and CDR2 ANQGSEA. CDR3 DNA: TGCAGCGTGGTAGACACTGAAGCTTTCTTT. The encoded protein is CSVVDTEAFF.

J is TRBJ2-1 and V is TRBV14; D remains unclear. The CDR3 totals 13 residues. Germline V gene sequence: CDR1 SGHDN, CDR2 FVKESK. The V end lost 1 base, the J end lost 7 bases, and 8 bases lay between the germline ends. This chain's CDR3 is CASSQGSANEQFF. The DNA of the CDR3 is TGTGCCAGCAGCCAAGGGTCAGCGAATGAGCAGTTCTTC.

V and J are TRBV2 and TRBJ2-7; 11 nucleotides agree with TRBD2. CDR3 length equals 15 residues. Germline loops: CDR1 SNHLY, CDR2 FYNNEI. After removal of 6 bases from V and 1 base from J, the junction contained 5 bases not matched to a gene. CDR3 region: CASRASGGSSYEQYF. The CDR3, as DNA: TGTGCCAGCAGGGCTAGCGGGGGGTCGTCCTACGAGCAGTACTTC. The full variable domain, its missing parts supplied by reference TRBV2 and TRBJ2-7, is EPEVTQTPSHQVTQMGQEVILRCVPISNHLYFYWYRQILGQKVEFLVSFYNNEISEKSEIFDDQFSVERPDGSNFTLKIRSTKLEDSAMYFCASRASGGSSYEQYFGPGTRLTVT.

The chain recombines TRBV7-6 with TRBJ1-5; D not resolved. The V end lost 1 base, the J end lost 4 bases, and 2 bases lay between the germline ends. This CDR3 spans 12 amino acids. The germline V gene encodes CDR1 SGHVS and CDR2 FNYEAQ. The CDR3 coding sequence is TGTGCCAGCAGCTTAGGAAATCAGCCCCAGCATTTT. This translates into CASSLGNQPQHF.

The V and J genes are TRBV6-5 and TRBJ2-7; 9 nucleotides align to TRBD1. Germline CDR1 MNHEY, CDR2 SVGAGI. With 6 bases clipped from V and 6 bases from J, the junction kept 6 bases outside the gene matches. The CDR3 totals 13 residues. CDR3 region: CASSPGTGREQYF. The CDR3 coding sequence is TGTGCCAGCAGCCCGGGGACAGGGCGCGAGCAGTACTTC.